A single sample gave rise to the 3 T cell receptor beta chains below, sequenced in a study of blood T cell repertoires in COVID-19. Repertoires were generated with immunoSEQ multiplex PCR, while TCRdb's copy carries only in-frame clones and drops some. Of about 480,000 clones listed, roughly 88% are singletons. Sample: peripheral blood. All receptors come from a woman in her 50s with COVID-19, enrolled during active disease.

The V gene is TRBV11-1, the J gene TRBJ1-6; TRBD1 is a possible D gene (6 bases). CDR1 and CDR2 from the germline V gene are SGHAT and FQDESV (reference sequence). The V end lost 5 bases, the J end lost 6 bases, and 8 bases lay between the germline ends. The CDR3 spans 13 residues. CDR3 coding DNA: TGTGCCAGCAGCGTGGACAGTAATTCACCCCTCCACTTT. It yields the protein CASSVDSNSPLHF.

The chain couples TRBV12-3 or TRBV12-4 to TRBJ2-3; 7 bases are a match to TRBD2. V lost 5 bases to trimming and J lost 9 bases; unmatched junction nucleotides: 5. The CDR3 runs 12 residues. CDR3 amino acids: CASSPPGGTQYF. CDR3 in DNA: TGTGCCAGCAGTCCTCCGGGGGGAACGCAGTATTTT.

This chain connects TRBV2 to TRBJ1-6, with 9 nucleotides matching TRBD1. This CDR3 contains 14 residues. CDR1 and CDR2 from the germline V gene are SNHLY and FYNNEI. The V gene end was trimmed by 5 bases and the J gene end by 13 bases; junction bases not matched to a gene: 9. The CDR3 sequence is CASSPGTGIWPLHF. The DNA for the CDR3 is TGTGCCAGCAGTCCCGGGACAGGGATCTGGCCCCTCCACTTT.